The rows below give T cell receptor beta chains drawn from one sample of a study of radiotherapy plus CTLA-4 blockade in lung cancer. Here immunoSEQ multiplex PCR was the method, and the copy in TCRdb shows in-frame clones only, minus some. Of more than 90,000 clones listed, 88% are singletons. This sample comprised peripheral blood, obtained from a patient treated with radiotherapy plus ipilimumab. Receptors were obtained from a human donor with non-small cell lung cancer that progressed on radiotherapy plus ipilimumab. Each CDR3 is given without its conserved first and last residue. Clone size appears in some rows only: once, few, many, or a class for an expanded clone.

TRBJ1-4 | TRBV7-9 | - | ASSLGTAKEKLF
TRBJ1-2 | TRBV5-6 | - | ASSLVGVRDLSGYT
TRBJ1-5 | TRBV13 | - | ASSLRTYHVIEPQH
TRBJ2-1 | TRBV7-6 | - | ASSLLAPTNYNEQF
TRBJ2-1 | TRBV11-1 | once | ASSLRRDRNEQF
TRBJ1-3 | TRBV6-1 | - | ASSRGNTIY
TRBJ2-1 | TRBV10-2 | - | ASSDYNEQF
TRBJ1-4 | TRBV6-1 | - | ASSETGAATNEKLF
TRBJ2-3 | TRBV11-3 | - | ASSWGQGGTDTQY
TRBJ2-7 | TRBV6-5 | - | ASSSPRTGGYEQY
TRBJ2-7 | TRBV7-9 | once | ASSPPVAGGPSGQY